This T cell receptor (beta chain) was sequenced during a study of cytomegalovirus exposure and HLA in healthy donors. Study results and limitations: In a later analysis, HLA-associated beta chains showed higher expansion and lower generation probabilities than comparable chains. A later analysis found most CMV-associated TCR beta chains apparently HLA-restricted.

Germline V gives CDR1 SEHNR, CDR2 FQNEAQ (reference sequence). With 5 bases removed from V and 5 bases from J, the gap between germline ends came to 16 bases. CDR3 length: 14 residues. Turning to this clone: No antigen is known for it.

The PCR used 60 Vbeta and 13 Jbeta primers. Measured with immunoSEQ multiplex PCR; TCRdb has only the in-frame clones, and not every one. There are about 93,000 clones in the sample; around three quarters occur only once, and 0.57% lies in the top ten. This TCR was sampled from a man aged 25-40 years in good health and CMV-seronegative. The sample comprised PBMCs. This chain connects TRBV7-9 to TRBJ2-7; D may be TRBD2 (7 bases). DNA for the CDR3: TGTGCCAGCAGCCGGGGGGTGGGGGCCCACGAGCAGTACTTC. Translation gives CASSRGVGAHEQYF.